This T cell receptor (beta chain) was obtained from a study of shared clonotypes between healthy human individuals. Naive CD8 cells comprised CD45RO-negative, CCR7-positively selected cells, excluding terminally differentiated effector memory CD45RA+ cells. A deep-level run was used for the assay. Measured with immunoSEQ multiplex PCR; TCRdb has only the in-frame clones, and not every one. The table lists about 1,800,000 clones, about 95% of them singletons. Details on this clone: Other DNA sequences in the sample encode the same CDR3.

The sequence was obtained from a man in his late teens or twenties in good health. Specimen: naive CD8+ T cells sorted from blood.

The CDR3 bases are TGTGCCAGCAGTCTCTCCGGGGGTCCCTCCTACGAGCAGTACTTC. Translation gives CASSLSGGPSYEQYF. V and J are TRBV27 and TRBJ2-7; D might be TRBD2 (6 bases). CDR1 and CDR2 from the germline V gene are MNHEY and SMNVEV (reference sequence). With 5 bases removed from V and 0 bases from J, the gap between germline ends came to 14 bases. This CDR3 is 15 amino acids long.